This TCR beta chain was found in a study of human T cells and chemical hapten exposure (dated by TCRdb to 2020 to 2022). Looking at the study overall: For sensitization, 2% DPC in acetone was applied to a roughly 2 cm by roughly 2 cm area of upper inner arm skin. Weekly therapeutic DPC doses were additionally applied to the scalp of patients throughout the approximately 25-week study period. Blood samples were taken from patients before sensitization (week 0) and at 2, 6 and about 24 weeks after DPC sensitization. Libraries were combined into a pool for sequencing, and differences in TCR yield between samples came mainly from small differences in library volumes within the pool. Under 30 alopecia patients gave blood for TCR sequencing at one to four time points (pre-sensitization, 2, 6 and 24 weeks). Patch testing was done on the upper back using Finn chambers containing 0.01% DPC, and results were scored after 6 days according to International Contact Dermatitis Research Group standards. The patient cohort, mostly female, included alopecia areata with under or over 50% scalp involvement, alopecia totalis and alopecia universalis. This study followed changes in the peripheral blood TCR repertoire in vivo during primary and secondary sensitization of alopecia patients to the hapten diphenylcyclopropenone (DPC). The investigation overall reported the following: Compared with pre-sensitization or healthy control sets, expanded TCRs formed significantly more large CDR3 similarity clusters, which is consistent with antigen-driven responses. After repeated subsampling, the strength of the expansion versus patch-test correlation and the threshold at which it became significant changed. Alopecia, a presumed autoimmune disease, was present in all patients, so the immune response of the patients might differ from that of healthy individuals. Patch test score was positively correlated with the number of PT1 expanded TCRs, with significance at thresholds 8, 16 and 32 but not at 4. The number of TCRs above 1 in 1000 frequency did not change with DPC sensitization; there was no evidence of global repertoire structure alterations.

The time point label of this sample denotes: patch test 1, 2 weeks after DPC sensitization. This sample's treatment or condition label indicates: therapeutic diphenylcyclopropenone sensitization with weekly scalp DPC. At every patch-test visit, the blood draw took place before the patch test was put on. Eligible patients were aged 18 to 70, diagnosed with alopecia, deemed suitable for DPC therapy, and excluded if pregnant. Total RNA was isolated from unfractionated whole blood collected in Tempus Blood RNA tubes. Trimming accounts for 5 bases at V and 2 bases at J, while the number of junction bases matched to no gene is 8. Via the germline V gene, CDR1 is SGHVS and CDR2 FQNEAQ. The cysteine opens and the phenylalanine closes a CDR3 of 15 amino acids. CDR3 DNA only is kept here, 45 bases in frame from base 1. Library generation was performed with RACE. Sequencing took place on a NextSeq 500. During library preparation, unique molecular identifiers were attached to individual cDNA molecules so that TCRs could be counted quantitatively and reproducibly. For every blood RNA sample, sequencing covered both the TCR alpha and TCR beta chains. Under the source paper's analysis protocol: A median of around 96,000 TCRs per sample was observed, with a range of about 23,224 to 700,000. The Decombinator software suite was used to annotate V, J and CDR3 in the TCR reads. For the PS versus PT1 abundance plots, all samples were subsampled to the same number of TCRs (28,000). Expanded TCRs were defined as absent before sensitization and observed at least eight times at the 2-week time point. TCRdb reworked the public reads: Q25 trimming with fastp, MiXCR clone assembly, productive beta chains retained. Rows matching on CDR3 protein sequence are summarized as one entry with the most common DNA and genes. These V and J calls originate from TCRdb's pipeline instead of the authors' own analysis. The sample data list just over 80,000 distinct CDR3 sequences, and about 10% of these were observed just once. The ten largest account for 3.5% to 4.5% of the sample.

In its sample, this clonotype was seen a few times. Its recognized antigen is unknown. Base qualities are not at hand, and no much larger clone is one base apart. The receptor chain draws on TRBV7-8 and TRBJ2-7, and 8 junction bases match TRBD1. The sequences come from whole blood, collected in connection with sensitization to the hapten diphenylcyclopropenone (DPC). This clonotype originated in a woman in her fifties or sixties with alopecia areata. Some clones in this sample may be carry-over from other donors' samples. The encoded CDR3 is CASSRDRGPTYEQYF. The nucleotide sequence reads TGTGCCAGCAGCCGCGACAGGGGCCCTACCTACGAGCAGTACTTC.